One sample yielded the 32 T cell receptor beta chains listed below, sequenced in a study of blood T cell repertoires in COVID-19. Produced via immunoSEQ multiplex PCR; TCRdb's table is partial and in-frame only. The sample lists under 150,000 clones, approximately 81% occurring once. The source material was peripheral blood. The receptors shown here come from a woman aged 55-69 years with active or convalescent COVID-19.

This clone showed up just a few times. The chain carries TRBV7-2 and TRBJ2-7, with 8 bases fitting TRBD1. This CDR3 has 13 amino acids. The germline CDR1 and CDR2 sequences are SGHTA and FQGNSA. The junction had 6 bases not matched to a gene; V was cut back by 7 bases and J by 4 bases. CDR3 sequence reads: CASTPQGAYEQYF. For the CDR3, the DNA is TGTGCCAGCACCCCCCAGGGGGCTTACGAGCAGTACTTC.

This chain uses TRBV14 with TRBJ1-1; D might be TRBD1 (5 bases). Germline CDR1 and CDR2: SGHDN and FVKESK. Between the trimmed V and J ends, which lost 0 bases and 4 bases, there was a span of 9 bases. CDR3 size: 14 residues. Here the CDR3 DNA reads TGTGCCAGCAGCCAAGAGTGGGGGGGCACTGAAGCTTTCTTT. This translates into CASSQEWGGTEAFF.

This clone was seen a single time. The rearrangement joins TRBV25-1 to TRBJ1-2; D ambiguous. CDR1 and CDR2 from the germline V gene are MGHDK and SYGVNS. Trimming removed 1 base from V and 1 base from J, with 7 bases in between. CDR3 size: 14 residues. For the CDR3, the DNA is TGTGCCAGCAGTGAATCGGGATATAACTATGGCTACACCTTC. Encoded protein: CASSESGYNYGYTF.

J is TRBJ2-7 and V is TRBV27; D is perhaps TRBD2 (5 bases). The germline gives CDR1 MNHEY, CDR2 SMNVEV (reference sequence). With 6 bases removed from V and 2 bases from J, the gap between germline ends came to 17 bases. CDR3 length: 15 residues. The CDR3 DNA is TGTGCCAGCAGCAACCCGGGGAACAGACCCTACGAGCAGTACTTC. This gives the protein CASSNPGNRPYEQYF.

Written as DNA, the CDR3 is TGTGCCAGCAGCCCGAGCGGGGGCGGGGATACGCAGTATTTT. It is translated as CASSPSGGGDTQYF. The J gene is TRBJ2-3, the V gene TRBV9, with 8 positions matching TRBD2. Germline CDR1 and CDR2: SGDLS and YYNGEE. CDR3 length: 14 residues. J was trimmed by 6 bases and V by 4 bases; bases with no gene match: 7.

Concerning this clone: One end of the junction is discordant with germline, which a read error may explain. This chain links TRBV7-7 with TRBJ2-1; 7 nucleotides align to TRBD2. This CDR3 has 15 residues. Germline V gene sequence: CDR1 SSHAT, CDR2 FNYEAQ (reference sequence). CDR3 DNA: TGTGCTAGCAGCTTAGGGGAGGGGCCCCACAATGAGCAGTTCTTC. It encodes CASSLGEGPHNEQFF.

The J gene is TRBJ1-3, the V gene TRBV11-1, with D uncertain. CDR3 size: 14 residues. With 2 bases removed from V and 4 bases from J, the gap between germline ends came to 9 bases. CDR1 is SGHAT, CDR2 FQDESV, per germline (reference sequence). The CDR3 DNA follows: TGTGCCAGCAGCTTAACGGGGAGCGGAAACACCATATATTTT. Translated, it gives CASSLTGSGNTIYF.

CDR3 in amino acids: CASRSRDTYSYEQYF. The CDR3 bases are TGTGCCAGCAGATCCCGGGACACGTACTCCTACGAGCAGTACTTC. V gene TRBV28 combines with J gene TRBJ2-7; D may be TRBD1 (6 bases). CDR1 and CDR2 from the germline V gene are MDHEN and SYDVKM. Between the trimmed V and J ends, which lost 6 bases and 0 bases, there was a span of 15 bases. The CDR3 runs to 15 residues.

The chain is built from TRBV19 and TRBJ1-5; tentatively, D is TRBD1 (6 bases). V was pared by 5 bases and J by 3 bases, with 17 bases between. CDR1 and CDR2 from the germline V gene are LNHDA and SQIVND (reference sequence). The CDR3 length is 16 residues. The CDR3 region has the DNA TGTGCCAGTAGTTTATCAATTACAGGGTTCAATCAGCCCCAGCATTTT. It encodes CASSLSITGFNQPQHF.

The gene calls are TRBV28 and TRBJ2-3; TRBD2 might be the D (7 bases). The CDR3 contains 15 residues. Trimming removed 9 bases from V and 6 bases from J, with 22 bases in between. The germline V gene has CDR1 MDHEN and CDR2 SYDVKM. In nucleotides, the CDR3 is TGTGCCAGTTCCCGAAGGGGGGGGCCGGAGGATACGCAGTATTTT. Its translation: CASSRRGGPEDTQYF.

In its sample, this clone was seen a few times. V usage is TRBV5-6 and J usage is TRBJ1-2; D remains ambiguous. The germline V and J ends were trimmed by 8 bases and 4 bases, with 9 bases remaining between them. The CDR3 is 11 amino acids. Germline V lookup: CDR1 SGHDT, CDR2 YYEEEE. This chain's CDR3 is CASQSSYGYTF. In DNA, the CDR3 is TGTGCCAGTCAGTCCAGCTATGGCTACACCTTC.

This clone was observed once. The gene calls are TRBV5-1 and TRBJ2-2; D may be TRBD2 (6 bases). The V end was cut by 6 bases, the J end by 3 bases, with 15 bases between. The CDR3 runs 15 residues. Germline V gene lookup returns CDR1 SGHRS and CDR2 YFSETQ. As DNA, the CDR3 is TGCGCCAGCAACCGCGGGGAGACAGACACCGGGGAGCTGTTTTTT. Its translation is CASNRGETDTGELFF. The entire variable domain, with the rest obtained from reference TRBV5-1 and TRBJ2-2, is as follows: KAGVTQTPRYLIKTRGQQVTLSCSPISGHRSVSWYQQTPGQGLQFLFEYFSETQRNKGNFPGRFSGRQFSNSRSEMNVSTLELGDSALYLCASNRGETDTGELFFGEGSRLTVL.

The table lists this clone with a count of one. The chain carries TRBV11-1 and TRBJ2-2; tentatively, D is TRBD1 (5 bases). The V gene lost 1 base and the J gene lost 4 bases, with 10 bases spanning the gap. The CDR3 is 15 amino acids. Germline V gives CDR1 SGHAT, CDR2 FQDESV (reference sequence). The CDR3 protein is CASSLESRVTGELFF. CDR3 in DNA: TGTGCCAGCAGCTTAGAGTCCAGGGTCACCGGGGAGCTGTTTTTT.

The V gene is TRBV28, the J gene TRBJ2-5; possible D gene TRBD1, 6 bases. The germline V gene encodes CDR1 MDHEN and CDR2 SYDVKM. V dropped 6 bases and J dropped 5 bases, with 19 bases sitting between them. There are 15 residues in the CDR3. CDR3 in DNA: TGTGCCAGCAGACCCACAGGGTCTGGGCGCGAGACCCAGTACTTC. Translation gives CASRPTGSGRETQYF.

The chain has TRBV11-2 and TRBJ2-1, with D possibly matching TRBD2 (5 bases). This CDR3 contains 13 residues. Trimming took off 5 bases at V and 6 bases at J, with 11 bases between the two ends. CDR1 SGHAT and CDR2 FQNNGV come from the germline V gene. The CDR3 DNA is TGTGCCAGCAGCCAGGAACTAGTCAATGAGCAGTTCTTC. Residues: CASSQELVNEQFF.

This chain links TRBV3-1 (or the pseudogene TRBV3-2) with TRBJ2-3; D is ambiguous. Germline CDR1 and CDR2: LGHDT and YNNKEL (reference sequence). The CDR3 extends over 15 amino acids. Deletions cut 0 bases from V and 1 base from J, with 8 bases between. The CDR3 protein is CASSQDAHGTDTQYF. The CDR3 DNA follows: TGTGCCAGCAGCCAAGACGCGCACGGCACAGATACGCAGTATTTT.

The chain is built from TRBV27 and TRBJ2-1; tentatively, D is TRBD2 (6 bases). Germline-derived CDR1 and CDR2 are MNHEY and SMNVEV (reference sequence). The CDR3 sequence is 15 residues long. The V gene lost 6 bases and the J gene lost 4 bases, with 16 bases spanning the gap. The CDR3 loop reads CASSRSGTGYNEQFF. The CDR3 region has the DNA TGTGCCAGCAGCCGTTCTGGGACTGGGTACAATGAGCAGTTCTTC.

The V and J genes are TRBV28 and TRBJ1-4; maybe TRBD1 (5 bases). Germline CDR1 is MDHEN and CDR2 is SYDVKM. The germline V and J ends were trimmed by 5 bases and 6 bases, with 16 bases remaining between them. The CDR3 sequence is 15 residues long. CDR3 in DNA: TGTGCCAGCAGTGGTGTGAGGGGAGGGGATGAAAAACTGTTTTTT. Its protein is CASSGVRGGDEKLFF.

V and J are TRBV6-1 and TRBJ1-4; 9 bases align to TRBD1. With V trimmed by 3 bases and J by 6 bases, 5 bases remained unmatched. In germline, CDR1 is MNHNS, CDR2 SASEGT. The CDR3 has 15 residues. CDR3: CASSERDRVDEKLFF. CDR3 in DNA: TGTGCCAGCAGTGAGAGGGACAGGGTCGATGAAAAACTGTTTTTT.

The chain employs TRBV5-1 and TRBJ1-2; tentative D call: TRBD1 (6 bases). The CDR3 extends over 15 amino acids. Trimming cost V 4 bases and J 4 bases, with 17 bases left between them. The germline V gene has CDR1 SGHRS and CDR2 YFSETQ. DNA for the CDR3: TGCGCCAGCAGCACTACAGGGCCAATGGGCTATGGCTACACCTTC. It yields the protein CASSTTGPMGYGYTF.

The gene calls are TRBV7-9 and TRBJ2-3, with 12 bases that match TRBD2. Germline V CDR1 and CDR2: SEHNR, FQNEAQ (reference sequence). The length of the CDR3 is 18 residues. With 2 bases clipped from V and 2 bases from J, the junction kept 8 bases outside the gene matches. Here the CDR3 DNA reads TGTGCCAGCAGCTTATCCACGCTAGCGGGAGGGGACACAGATACGCAGTATTTT. Protein: CASSLSTLAGGDTDTQYF. The complete variable domain, with remaining parts taken from reference TRBV7-9 and TRBJ2-3, reads DTGVSQNPRHKITKRGQNVTFRCDPISEHNRLYWYRQTLGQGPEFLTYFQNEAQLEKSRLLSDRFSAERPKGSFSTLEIQRTEQGDSAMYLCASSLSTLAGGDTDTQYFGPGTRLTVL.

This chain joins TRBV7-9 and TRBJ2-5, with D possibly being TRBD2 (5 bases). CDR3 length: 12 amino acids. CDR1 and CDR2 from the germline V gene are SEHNR and FQNEAQ (reference sequence). The ends were cut back, 3 bases at V and 5 bases at J, with 7 bases in the middle. CDR3 coding DNA: TGTGCCAGCAGCTTGAGGGCCGAGACCCAGTACTTC. It is translated as CASSLRAETQYF.

This clone has a handful of counts. The J gene is TRBJ2-1, the V gene TRBV5-1; the D gene is possibly TRBD2 (7 bases). V gave up 5 bases and J gave up 6 bases, with 9 bases separating them. CDR3 length: 12 residues. Germline CDR1 and CDR2: SGHRS and YFSETQ. In nucleotides, the CDR3 is TGCGCCAGCAGGGGAGGGGGCAATGAGCAGTTCTTC. Translating it yields CASRGGGNEQFF. Full variable domain (rest looked up from reference TRBV5-1 and TRBJ2-1): KAGVTQTPRYLIKTRGQQVTLSCSPISGHRSVSWYQQTPGQGLQFLFEYFSETQRNKGNFPGRFSGRQFSNSRSEMNVSTLELGDSALYLCASRGGGNEQFFGPGTRLTVL.

The chain recombines TRBV13 with TRBJ2-7, with 7 bases fitting TRBD2. CDR1 and CDR2 (germline): PRHDT, FYEKMQ (reference sequence). CDR3 length equals 16 residues. Trimming removed 0 bases from V and 4 bases from J; junction bases left unmatched: 9. The CDR3 DNA reads TGTGCCAGCAGCTTAGGCAGCCGTCGGGGGGAATACGAGCAGTACTTC. Residues: CASSLGSRRGEYEQYF.

The genes are TRBV5-4 and TRBJ2-3; possibly TRBD2 for D (6 bases). The CDR3 is made up of 13 amino acids. The germline V gene encodes CDR1 SGHNT and CDR2 YYREEE (reference sequence). Trimming removed 7 bases from V and 2 bases from J, with 11 bases in between. The CDR3 DNA reads TGTGCCAGCCGGGAGATCGACACAGATACGCAGTATTTT. It specifies CASREIDTDTQYF. Complete variable domain (other parts from reference TRBV5-4 and TRBJ2-3): ETGVTQSPTHLIKTRGQQVTLRCSSQSGHNTVSWYQQALGQGPQFIFQYYREEENGRGNFPPRFSGLQFPNYSSELNVNALELDDSALYLCASREIDTDTQYFGPGTRLTVL.

The J gene is TRBJ1-5, the V gene TRBV2; possibly TRBD1 for D (6 bases). V was cut by 6 bases and J by 7 bases, with 16 bases left in between. This CDR3 spans 14 amino acids. The germline CDR1 and CDR2 sequences are SNHLY and FYNNEI. The DNA for the CDR3 is TGTGCCAGCAGCGGAACAGGGACGGGGCAGCCCCAGCATTTT. Encoded protein: CASSGTGTGQPQHF. Combining the CDR3 with reference TRBV2 and TRBJ1-5 gives the whole variable domain EPEVTQTPSHQVTQMGQEVILRCVPISNHLYFYWYRQILGQKVEFLVSFYNNEISEKSEIFDDQFSVERPDGSNFTLKIRSTKLEDSAMYFCASSGTGTGQPQHFGDGTRLSIL.

This chain connects TRBV7-3 to TRBJ2-3; 14 nucleotides align to TRBD2. The germline V gene has CDR1 SGHTA and CDR2 FQGTGA. With V trimmed by 5 bases and J by 5 bases, 6 bases remained unmatched. The CDR3 length is 16 residues. DNA of the CDR3: TGTGCCAGCAGCGAGGGACTAGCGGGAGAGGTAGATACGCAGTATTTT. Protein product: CASSEGLAGEVDTQYF. Full variable domain (outside the CDR3, taken from reference TRBV7-3 and TRBJ2-3): GAGVSQTPSNKVTEKGKYVELRCDPISGHTALYWYRQSLGQGPEFLIYFQGTGAADDSGLPNDRFFAVRPEGSVSTLKIQRTERGDSAVYLCASSEGLAGEVDTQYFGPGTRLTVL.

The chain has TRBV28 and TRBJ1-5, with 7 bases identical to TRBD1. This CDR3 is built from 15 residues. V lost 6 bases, J lost 7 bases, and 12 bases stayed unmatched. Germline loops: CDR1 MDHEN, CDR2 SYDVKM. The DNA of the CDR3 is TGTGCCAGCAGCCGAACAGGGGCCGCGGGACAGCCCCAGCATTTT. Its translation is CASSRTGAAGQPQHF.

This clone was seen a handful of times. The chain carries TRBV27 and TRBJ1-2; the match to TRBD1 covers 10 bases. Germline CDR1 and CDR2: MNHEY and SMNVEV (reference sequence). Trimming removed 3 bases from V and 6 bases from J; junction bases left unmatched: 7. This CDR3 has 15 residues. CDR3 sequence (DNA): TGTGCCAGCAGTTTTTTGGGACAGGGGACGGATGGCTACACCTTC. Translation gives CASSFLGQGTDGYTF.

CDR3 sequence: CASSGTANTEAFF. The CDR3 nucleotides are TGTGCCAGCAGCGGGACAGCGAACACTGAAGCTTTCTTT. This chain links TRBV5-6 with TRBJ1-1, with 7 positions matching TRBD1. The CDR3 length is 13 residues. Germline assignment: CDR1 SGHDT and CDR2 YYEEEE. V was pared by 4 bases and J by 1 base, with 1 base of the junction left unmatched. Using reference TRBV5-6 and TRBJ1-1 for the parts outside the CDR3, the full variable domain is DAGVTQSPTHLIKTRGQQVTLRCSPKSGHDTVSWYQQALGQGPQFIFQYYEEEERQRGNFPDRFSGHQFPNYSSELNVNALLLGDSALYLCASSGTANTEAFFGQGTRLTVV.

The genes are TRBV28 and TRBJ2-1; D is undetermined. The length of the CDR3 is 17 residues. Trimming removed 5 bases from V and 6 bases from J, with 23 bases in between. Germline V lookup: CDR1 MDHEN, CDR2 SYDVKM. CDR3: CASSPAHARVTSNEQFF. The CDR3 DNA sequence: TGTGCCAGCAGTCCGGCGCATGCTAGAGTGACCTCCAATGAGCAGTTCTTC. Together with reference TRBV28 and TRBJ2-1, the CDR3 gives the full variable domain: DVKVTQSSRYLVKRTGEKVFLECVQDMDHENMFWYRQDPGLGLRLIYFSYDVKMKEKGDIPEGYSVSREKKERFSLILESASTNQTSMYLCASSPAHARVTSNEQFFGPGTRLTVL.

The rearrangement joins TRBV14 to TRBJ1-6; D gene unclear. The CDR3 has 14 residues. V was trimmed by 1 base and J by 10 bases, leaving 11 bases between them. Germline CDR1 and CDR2: SGHDN and FVKESK. CDR3 protein: CASSQAPEYSPLHF. CDR3 bases: TGTGCCAGCAGCCAAGCCCCCGAGTACTCACCCCTCCACTTT.